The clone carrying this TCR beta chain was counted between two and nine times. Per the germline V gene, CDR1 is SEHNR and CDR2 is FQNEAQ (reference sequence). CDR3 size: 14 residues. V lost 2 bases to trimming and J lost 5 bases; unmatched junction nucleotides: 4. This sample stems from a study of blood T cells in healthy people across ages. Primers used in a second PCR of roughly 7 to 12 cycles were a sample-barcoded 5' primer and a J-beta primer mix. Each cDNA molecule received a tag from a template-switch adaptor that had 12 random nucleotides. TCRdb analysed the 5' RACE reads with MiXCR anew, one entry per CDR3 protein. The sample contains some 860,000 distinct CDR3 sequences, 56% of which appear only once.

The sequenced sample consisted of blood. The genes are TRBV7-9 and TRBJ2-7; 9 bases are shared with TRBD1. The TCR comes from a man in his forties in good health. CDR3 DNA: TGTGCCAGCAGCTTATCGGGACAGGGCAACGAGCAGTACTTC. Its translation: CASSLSGQGNEQYF.